The sequence of this TCR beta chain was determined in a study of cytomegalovirus exposure and HLA in healthy donors. Study conclusions and caveats: Other equally common chains were less clonally expanded than HLA-associated TCR beta chains, a later analysis showed.

The primer mix had 60 Vbeta and 13 Jbeta primers. The assay was immunoSEQ multiplex PCR, and TCRdb's table has in-frame clones only and misses some. This sample has around 200,000 clones, with roughly 82% found just once. Concerning this clone itself: The antigen is undetermined.

The CDR3 has 16 amino acids. Trimming stripped 0 bases from V and 1 base from J, with 12 bases between. Per the germline V gene, CDR1 is SGHNT and CDR2 is YYREEE (reference sequence). This chain uses TRBV5-4 with TRBJ2-3; D is possibly TRBD1 (6 bases). The sequence came from a woman aged 45-65 years in good health and CMV-seropositive. The sample consisted of PBMCs. The CDR3 reads CASSLGSPGGTDTQYF. For the CDR3, the DNA is TGTGCCAGCAGCTTGGGTTCTCCAGGGGGCACAGATACGCAGTATTTT.